This T cell receptor (beta chain) was recovered during a study of cytomegalovirus exposure and HLA in healthy donors. Overall study findings and caveats: The majority of CMV-associated TCR beta chains were reported as apparently HLA-restricted in a later analysis. TCR beta chains numbering 164 were designated cytomegalovirus-associated.

Both 60 Vbeta primers and 13 Jbeta primers went into the PCR. TCRdb's table, derived via immunoSEQ multiplex PCR, lists solely in-frame clones and lacks some. The sample lists 110,000 to 150,000 clones, roughly 80% occurring once. Trimming took off 4 bases at V and 2 bases at J, with 15 bases between the two ends. Looked up from germline, CDR1 is SGHDT and CDR2 is YYEEEE. This CDR3 is built from 15 residues. This clone is a singleton in its sample. Its specificity is not known. The chain combines TRBV5-6 with TRBJ2-5; TRBD1 might be the D (7 bases). Sequencing was carried out using PBMCs. This clonotype was obtained from a female donor in good health and CMV-seronegative. The CDR3 region is CASSRRRGQQETQYF. DNA for the CDR3: TGTGCCAGCAGCCGGCGGCGGGGACAGCAAGAGACCCAGTACTTC.